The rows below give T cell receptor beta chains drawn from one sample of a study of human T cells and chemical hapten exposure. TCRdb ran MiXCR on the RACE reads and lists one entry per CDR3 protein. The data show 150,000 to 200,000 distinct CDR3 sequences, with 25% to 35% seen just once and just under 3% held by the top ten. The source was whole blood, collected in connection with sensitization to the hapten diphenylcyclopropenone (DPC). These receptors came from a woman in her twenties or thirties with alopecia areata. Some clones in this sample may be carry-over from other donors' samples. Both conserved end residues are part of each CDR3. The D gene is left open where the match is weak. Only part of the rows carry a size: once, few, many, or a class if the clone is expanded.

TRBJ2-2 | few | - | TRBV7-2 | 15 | CASSWFRDPAGELFF | TGTGCCAGCAGCTGGTTCCGGGACCCAGCCGGGGAGCTGTTTTTT
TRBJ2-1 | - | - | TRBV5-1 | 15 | CASSRPTRENNEQFF | TGCGCCAGCAGCCGACCCACGAGAGAAAACAATGAGCAGTTCTTC
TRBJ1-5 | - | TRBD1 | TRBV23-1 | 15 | CATMHRGLSNQPQHF | TGCGCCACCATGCACAGGGGGCTGAGCAATCAGCCCCAGCATTTT
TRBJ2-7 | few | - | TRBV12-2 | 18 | CASRLIYRSGITRYEQYF | TGTGCAAGTCGCTTAATCTATCGTTCGGGGATAACCCGCTACGAGCAGTACTTC
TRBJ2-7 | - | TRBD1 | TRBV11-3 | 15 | CASSSRQGDSYEQYF | TGTGCCAGCAGCTCCAGACAGGGGGACTCCTACGAGCAGTACTTC
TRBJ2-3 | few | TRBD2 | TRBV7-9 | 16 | CASRFASGRITDTQYF | TGTGCCAGCAGATTCGCTAGCGGGAGGATCACAGATACGCAGTATTTT
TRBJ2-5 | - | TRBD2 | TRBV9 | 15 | CASSVATAGNETQYF | TGTGCCAGCAGCGTAGCCACAGCGGGAAATGAGACCCAGTACTTC
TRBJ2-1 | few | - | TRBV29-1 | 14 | CSAAFAQSYNEQFF | TGCAGCGCCGCATTTGCGCAATCCTACAATGAGCAGTTCTTC
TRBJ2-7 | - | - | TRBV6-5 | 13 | CASSPWQGGEQYF | TGTGCCAGCAGTCCTTGGCAAGGGGGGGAGCAGTACTTC
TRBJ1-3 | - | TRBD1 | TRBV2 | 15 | CASSTLGTAGNTIYF | TGTGCCAGCAGTACCTTGGGGACAGCCGGAAACACCATATATTTT
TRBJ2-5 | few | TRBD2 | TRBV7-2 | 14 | CASSSGLALETQYF | TGTGCCAGCAGCTCCGGACTAGCGTTAGAGACCCAGTACTTC
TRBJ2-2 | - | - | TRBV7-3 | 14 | CASSPHSSAGELFF | TGTGCCAGCAGCCCTCATTCGAGCGCCGGGGAGCTGTTTTTT
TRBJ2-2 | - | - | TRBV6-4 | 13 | CASSSQGTGELFF | TGTGCCAGCAGCTCTCAGGGAACCGGGGAGCTGTTTTTT
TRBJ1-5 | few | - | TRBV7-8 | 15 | CASSRLRDQNQPQHF | TGTGCCAGCAGCCGGCTCAGGGACCAAAATCAGCCCCAGCATTTT
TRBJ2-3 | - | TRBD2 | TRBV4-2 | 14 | CASSPRLATDTQYF | TGTGCCAGCAGCCCTAGACTAGCAACAGATACGCAGTATTTT
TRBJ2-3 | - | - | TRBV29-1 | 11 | CSVEYKDTQYF | TGCAGCGTTGAGTATAAAGATACGCAGTATTTT
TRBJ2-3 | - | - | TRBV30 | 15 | CAWSMRRLSTDTQYF | TGTGCCTGGAGCATGAGGCGGTTAAGTACAGATACGCAGTATTTT
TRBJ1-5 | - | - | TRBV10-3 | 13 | CAISSGEDQPQHF | TGTGCCATCAGTTCGGGGGAGGATCAGCCCCAGCATTTT
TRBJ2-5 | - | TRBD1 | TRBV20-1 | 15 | CSAGETGDPLGAQYF | TGCAGTGCGGGAGAGACAGGGGACCCCCTCGGGGCCCAGTACTTC
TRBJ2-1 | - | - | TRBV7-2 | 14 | CASSLIPRGNEQFF | TGTGCCAGCAGCCTAATCCCCAGGGGTAATGAGCAGTTCTTC
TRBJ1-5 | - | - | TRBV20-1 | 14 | CSASAGDGNQPQHF | TGCAGTGCTAGCGCAGGGGACGGCAATCAGCCCCAGCATTTT
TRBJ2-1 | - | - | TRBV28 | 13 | CASSLGYYNEQFF | TGTGCCAGCAGTTTAGGGTACTACAATGAGCAGTTCTTC
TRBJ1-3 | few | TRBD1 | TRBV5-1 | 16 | CASSLETTGSGNTIYF | TGCGCCAGCAGCTTGGAGACGACAGGGTCTGGAAACACCATATATTTT
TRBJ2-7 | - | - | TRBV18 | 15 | CASSPDQSGGLEQYF | TGTGCCAGCTCACCGGATCAGTCAGGGGGGCTGGAGCAGTACTTC
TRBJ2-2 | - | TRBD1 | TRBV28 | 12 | CALTGDTGELFF | TGTGCCTTGACAGGGGACACCGGGGAGCTGTTTTTT
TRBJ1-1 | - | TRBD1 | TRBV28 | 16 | CASSTTGARGRSEAFF | TGTGCCAGCAGCACGACAGGGGCCCGCGGGAGGTCTGAAGCTTTCTTT